Listed below are T cell receptor beta chains from one sample, sequenced in a study of cytomegalovirus exposure and HLA in healthy donors. Generated by immunoSEQ multiplex PCR, the TCRdb table keeps only in-frame clones and is missing some. The sample holds about 120,000 clones, about a sixth seen once. The sequenced sample consisted of PBMCs. The receptors here all came from a female donor in good health and CMV-seropositive. Both conserved end residues are part of each CDR3. A D gene is named only where the DNA matches it firmly. Expanded clones get a size class; other rows say once, few or many, or leave the size out.

>-|TRBV28|-
CASKDNYNYGYTF
>few|TRBV10-2|-
CASSDSTLEQYF
>-|TRBV5-4|TRBD2
CASSKPTSGSSGTQYF
>few|TRBV4-1|TRBD1
CASSHSTGGASNQPQHF
>few|TRBV4-1|TRBD1
CASSQGQGYSYEQYF
>few|TRBV30|-
CAWTPRGRGSDWAEAFF
>few|TRBV9|-
CASSWLSTDTQYF
>few|TRBV18|-
CASSPEVNQPQHF
>-|TRBV7-9|-
CASSLAGVLYEQYF
>-|TRBV5-1|-
CASTATGKGQYEQYF
>-|TRBV30|-
CAWTRDFRGYEQYF
>few|TRBV5-4|TRBD2
CASSLAASGVREQYF
>few|TRBV27|TRBD1
CASSGEQGADEKLFF
>few|TRBV19|-
CASSIGGAILSGNTIYF
>-|TRBV6-5|-
CASSYSGDSGNTIYF
>few|TRBV10-3|TRBD2
CAISDYSGLGSTGELFF
>-|TRBV4-3|TRBD1
CASSQDRDRGQETQYF
>-|TRBV7-2|-
CASSLGVQVSDEKLFF
>-|TRBV5-4|TRBD1
CASGRGTDEQYF
>-|TRBV6-1|-
CASSERGNQPQHF
>-|TRBV2|-
CASSVTGTGEPYF
>-|TRBV18|TRBD1
CASHTGGTGANVLTF
>-|TRBV7-6|-
CASGGQNYGYTF
>-|TRBV7-9|-
CASSSIRQGGNEQFF
>few|TRBV4-2|-
CASSQEGRPGDTQYF
>few|TRBV7-7|-
CASSFRGISYNEQFF
>-|TRBV6-6|TRBD1
CASSYPEDRGYTEAFF
>-|TRBV19|-
CASSIEFGAFF
>few|TRBV29-1|-
CSVTQGNTEAFF
>-|TRBV27|TRBD1
CASSYRQGAEAFF
>few|TRBV28|-
CASSFGGSVPYGYTF
>-|TRBV5-1|-
CASSLVPSSGNTIYF
>few|TRBV30|-
CAWRTVTNEKLFF
>few|TRBV28|-
CASSLAGNEQFF
>-|TRBV6-1|TRBD2
CASSGSGRLAGGFSYEQYF
>-|TRBV19|-
CASSIGQGKTEAFF
>few|TRBV28|-
CASKQGREETQYF
>-|TRBV15|-
CATSRSRTRGVWAYEQYF
>-|TRBV6-6|-
CASKDRSEQYF
>few|TRBV2|-
CASRNDRFNQPQHF
>few|TRBV5-4|TRBD2
CASQLAGEGYNEQFF
>-|TRBV5-1|-
CASSFGSQETQYF
>many|TRBV30|-
CAWGDRSKLFF
>few|TRBV28|-
CASSLAGFYGYTF
>few|TRBV6-5|TRBD1
CASSRNRDRVGEQYF
>few|TRBV5-1|TRBD2
CASSLRTSGYTDTQYF
>-|TRBV30|TRBD1
CALRTGGQETQYF
>-|TRBV5-1|-
CASSLRFSGTNYEQYF
>-|TRBV5-4|TRBD1
CASSFLQGKKETQYF
>-|TRBV6-1|-
CASTQPGHFYEQYF
>few|TRBV4-3|-
CASSHPPRGVAETQYF
>-|TRBV29-1|-
CSVVRVDRTEAFF
>-|TRBV27|TRBD1
CASRSTGTGYQPQHF
>-|TRBV2|TRBD1
CASSETGLGYTF
>-|TRBV9|TRBD1
CASSGSGTAALGTEAFF